This T cell receptor (beta chain) comes out of a study of shared T cell receptors in the human thymus. The method was immunoSEQ multiplex PCR; TCRdb's version includes in-frame clones alone and lacks a portion of them. The profile shows 600,000 to 900,000 clones, roughly 88% of them singletons. V was cut by 3 bases and J by 6 bases, with 16 bases left in between. The CDR3 runs to 15 residues. CDR1 is MNHEY, CDR2 SMNVEV, per germline (reference sequence). These data were also reused for a study on human thymus T cells. That work adds: Among the donors, all were healthy Finnish infants having corrective surgery for congenital heart defects. The source of the thymus tissue was resections taken during corrective heart surgery. Thymic and blood repertoires seemed to favor certain V and J genes. A high degree of thymic repertoire overlap among unrelated individuals was reported in related research.

V and J are TRBV27 and TRBJ2-3, with D hard to call. The material sequenced was thymocytes. The receptor was derived from a girl in the first two years of life with a congenital heart defect. Written as DNA, the CDR3 is TGTGCCAGCAGTTTTTACAGCCGCCCCTCGGATACGCAGTATTTT. This sequence encodes CASSFYSRPSDTQYF.